This T cell receptor beta chain originates from a study of CD8+ T cells in alopecia areata. cDNA reverse transcribed from extracted RNA served as the sequencing template. Repertoires were generated with immunoSEQ multiplex PCR, while TCRdb's copy carries only in-frame clones and drops some. The table shows about 180,000 clones, with around 51% occurring only once. As for treatment: oral pan-JAK inhibitor, 5-10 mg twice daily. Alopecia areata patients gave lesional scalp punch biopsies and peripheral blood samples. This sample comprised CD8+ T cells sorted from blood, obtained around week 53, from a patient treated with tofacitinib. The sequence came from a human donor with alopecia areata.

The CDR3 is CASGGLGGYTF. CDR3 DNA sequence: TGTGCCAGCGGTGGATTAGGAGGCTACACCTTC. The chain couples TRBV6-5 to TRBJ1-2; D not certain. This CDR3 region has 11 residues. In germline, CDR1 is MNHEY, CDR2 SVGAGI. V lost 8 bases, J lost 8 bases, and 12 bases lay in between.